This T cell receptor (beta chain) was profiled in a study of cytomegalovirus exposure and HLA in healthy donors. The study, taken as a whole, reports: As a later analysis revealed, the rate of TCR association differed by HLA locus, with DRB1 most and HLA-C fewest.

PCR primers comprised 60 Vbeta and 13 Jbeta primers. Data came from immunoSEQ multiplex PCR; TCRdb stores just in-frame clones and leaves some out. The profile shows 150,000 to 200,000 clones, roughly 73% of them singletons. The CDR3 is made up of 11 amino acids. CDR1 and CDR2 from the germline V gene are SEHNR and FQNEAQ (reference sequence). Trimming left V 2 bases short and J 4 bases short, with 3 bases between. As for this clone: Its antigen is currently unknown.

Sequencing was done on a sample of PBMCs. This sequence was found in a woman aged 30 to 39 in good health and CMV-seronegative. The gene calls are TRBV7-9 and TRBJ2-7; D call uncertain. CDR3 region: CASSLSYEQYF. The CDR3 DNA is TGTGCCAGCAGCTTATCATACGAGCAGTACTTC.